A single TCR beta chain is shown here with its context. What it recognizes is unknown. A junction end diverges from the germline sequence, so it may reflect a read error. The PCR made use of 60 Vbeta and 13 Jbeta primers. Sequencing used immunoSEQ multiplex PCR; TCRdb keeps in-frame clones, though not all of them. The table includes approximately 190,000 clones, 75% to 90% detected once. The sample originates from a study of cytomegalovirus exposure and HLA in healthy donors. Points from the study as a whole: Several top significant clusters appeared, in a later analysis, to be linked to common viral pathogens. Among the sequence variants, a highly shared cluster was likely an artifact of sequencing.

CDR1 and CDR2 (germline): SEHNR, FQNEAQ (reference sequence). The CDR3 contains 10 residues. Sequencing was performed on PBMCs. J is TRBJ1-2 and V is TRBV7-9; D unclear. The sequence was collected from a man aged 40-55 years in good health and CMV-seropositive. The CDR3 reads CSSSLDLDTF. The CDR3 coding sequence is TGTTCCAGCAGCTTAGATCTCGACACCTTC. The entire variable domain, with the rest obtained from reference TRBV7-9 and TRBJ1-2, is as follows: DTGVSQNPRHKITKRGQNVTFRCDPISEHNRLYWYRQTLGQGPEFLTYFQNEAQLEKSRLLSDRFSAERPKGSFSTLEIQRTEQGDSAMYLCSSSLDLDTFGSGTRLTVV.